Presented here are 15 T cell receptor beta chains from one specimen sequenced in a study of T-cell reconstitution after alpha-beta-depleted transplantation in children. Library preparation (for TCRbeta) was performed with unique molecular identifiers. Using its own MiXCR run on the PCR reads, TCRdb lists one record per CDR3 protein. The sample holds roughly 200,000 distinct CDR3 sequences; approximately 15% are singletons and the top ten take about 12%. The specimen was PBMCs from the stem cell graft donor, collected from the stem cell graft. The receptors derive from a human donor who donated a stem cell graft to a child with acute lymphoblastic leukemia.

On this clonotype: A read error may account for a junction end that differs from germline. V and J are TRBV3-1 and TRBJ2-1; 7 bases map to TRBD1. The length of the CDR3 is 17 residues. CDR1 and CDR2 (germline): LGHDT, YNNKEL (reference sequence). CDR3 residues: CACSQDYSGQLYNEQFF. The CDR3 region has the DNA TGTGCCTGCAGCCAAGATTATTCGGGACAGCTTTACAATGAGCAGTTCTTC.

This clonotype was seen a few times. This rearrangement joins TRBV28 to TRBJ1-1, with TRBD1 matching 7 bases. The length of the CDR3 is 14 residues. The V segment lost 6 bases and the J segment 5 bases; nucleotides outside the gene matches: 9. CDR1 and CDR2 (germline): MDHEN, SYDVKM. In DNA form, the CDR3 reads TGTGCCAGCAGGCGACAGGGTGGGTGGACTGAAGCTTTCTTT. Amino acids: CASRRQGGWTEAFF. The complete variable domain, with remaining parts taken from reference TRBV28 and TRBJ1-1, reads DVKVTQSSRYLVKRTGEKVFLECVQDMDHENMFWYRQDPGLGLRLIYFSYDVKMKEKGDIPEGYSVSREKKERFSLILESASTNQTSMYLCASRRQGGWTEAFFGQGTRLTVV.

Ten or more counts support this clonotype. The rearrangement uses TRBV29-1 and TRBJ2-7; possible D gene TRBD1, 6 bases. The CDR3 has 12 amino acids. Trimming took 7 bases from V and 0 from J, leaving 10 bases between them. From germline, CDR1 is SQVTM and CDR2 ANQGSEA. CDR3 coding DNA: TGCAGCGCACGACAGGACTCCTACGAGCAGTACTTC. Protein: CSARQDSYEQYF.

This clonotype was observed a few times. V usage is TRBV12-3 or TRBV12-4 and J usage is TRBJ2-5; 9 positions agree with TRBD1. CDR3 length equals 13 residues. Trimming cost V 5 bases and J 3 bases; bases outside gene matches: 1. The CDR3 spells CASSRTGEETQYF. CDR3 DNA: TGTGCCAGCAGTCGGACAGGGGAAGAGACCCAGTACTTC.

This chain joins TRBV20-1 and TRBJ2-1; D possibly uses TRBD1 or TRBD2 (5 bases each). The length of the CDR3 is 17 residues. Trimming left V 6 bases short and J 4 bases short, with 25 bases between. Germline V gene lookup returns CDR1 DFQATT and CDR2 SNEGSKA (reference sequence). CDR3 DNA: TGCAGTGCCCTAAAGCTGGGGGAAACCCGCTTATACAATGAGCAGTTCTTC. This encodes CSALKLGETRLYNEQFF.

The chain has TRBV20-1 and TRBJ2-5; 7 nucleotides align to TRBD2. CDR3 length equals 14 residues. Germline V gives CDR1 DFQATT, CDR2 SNEGSKA (reference sequence). The V and J ends lost 6 bases and 5 bases, in that order; junction bases with no gene match: 12. The DNA for the CDR3 is TGCAGTGCGAGGATTGGGACTATCCGGGAGACCCAGTACTTC. It encodes CSARIGTIRETQYF.

This clonotype was detected ten times or more. The rearrangement uses TRBV20-1 and TRBJ2-3; D is possibly TRBD2 (5 bases). This CDR3 region has 13 residues. The germline V gene has CDR1 DFQATT and CDR2 SNEGSKA (reference sequence). V lost 6 bases, J lost 6 bases, and 16 bases lay in between. The CDR3 DNA reads as TGCAGTGCCGTGGACTTTTTAGGGGATACGCAGTATTTT. Translated, it gives CSAVDFLGDTQYF.

This clonotype was picked up one time. This may arise from a read error, as a much more abundant clone is one base away. The genes are TRBV28 and TRBJ2-4; TRBD1 might be the D (6 bases). CDR3 length equals 14 residues. V shed 6 bases and J shed 5 bases, with 14 bases lying between them. The germline gives CDR1 MDHEN, CDR2 SYDVKM. CDR3 bases: TGTGCCAGCAGCTCCACGGGACACCAAAACATTCAGTACTTC. Translated: CASSSTGHQNIQYF. Full variable domain (missing parts from reference TRBV28 and TRBJ2-4): DVKVTQSSRYLVKRTGEKVFLECVQDMDHENMFWYRQDPGLGLRLIYFSYDVKMKEKGDIPEGYSVSREKKERFSLILESASTNQTSMYLCASSSTGHQNIQYFGAGTRLSVL.

Many counts were recorded for this clonotype. This sequence joins TRBV24-1 and TRBJ2-3; D is uncertain. The germline CDR1 and CDR2 sequences are KGHDR and SFDVKD. The CDR3 consists of 14 residues. Trimming stripped 6 bases from V and 0 bases from J, with 9 bases between. The CDR3 DNA sequence: TGTGCCACCAGTTCTTACGGCAGCACAGATACGCAGTATTTT. Its translation: CATSSYGSTDTQYF.

This clonotype has more than one count but fewer than ten. The chain has TRBV6-5 and TRBJ2-7, with 9 bases identical to TRBD1. The V segment lost 4 bases and the J segment 5 bases; nucleotides outside the gene matches: 6. There are 14 residues in the CDR3. In germline, CDR1 is MNHEY, CDR2 SVGAGI. The CDR3 nucleotides read TGTGCCAGCAGTTTGCGGGACAGGGTAAACGAGCAGTACTTC. This translates into CASSLRDRVNEQYF.

This clonotype came up many times. The V call is TRBV7-2, the J call TRBJ2-1, with a possible D match to TRBD2 (7 bases). Germline CDR1 reads SGHTA; CDR2 reads FQGNSA. The CDR3 totals 14 residues. V was clipped by 4 bases and J by 4 bases, with 11 bases between them. For the CDR3, the DNA is TGTGCCAGCAGCTCCCGGGGGGCTTACAATGAGCAGTTCTTC. Protein sequence: CASSSRGAYNEQFF.

The sample holds many counts of this clonotype. The V call is TRBV12-3 or TRBV12-4, the J call TRBJ2-1; no reliable D call. The CDR3 sequence is 15 residues long. V lost 6 bases and J 0 bases, leaving 12 bases between the germline ends. The CDR3, as DNA: TGTGCCAGCAGCGTAGGCCTGAGCTCCTACAATGAGCAGTTCTTC. Amino acid sequence: CASSVGLSSYNEQFF.

CDR3 region: CASSEVGGSNYGYTF. The CDR3 DNA reads TGTGCCAGCAGTGAAGTAGGAGGGTCAAACTATGGCTACACCTTC. The J gene is TRBJ1-2, the V gene TRBV6-1; D is uncertain. The V end was cut by 1 base, the J end by 2 bases, with 11 bases between. The length of the CDR3 is 15 residues. In germline, CDR1 is MNHNS, CDR2 SASEGT.

Turning to this clonotype: One end of the junction varies from germline; a read error may be responsible. The genes are TRBV12-3 or TRBV12-4 and TRBJ2-4, with 7 bases identical to TRBD2. The CDR3 is made up of 16 amino acids. Written as DNA, the CDR3 is TGTGCCAGCAGTCCCTCTAGCGGTGTCGTCAAAAACAGTCAGTACTTC. Translation: CASSPSSGVVKNSQYF.

This clonotype was counted many times. The V gene is TRBV7-2, the J gene TRBJ2-3; D is ambiguous. The CDR3 is 16 residues long. The V and J ends lost 0 bases and 1 base respectively, with 11 bases between them. Per germline, CDR1 SGHTA and CDR2 FQGNSA. The CDR3 loop is CASSLASWRGTDTQYF. The CDR3 region has the DNA TGTGCCAGCAGCTTAGCTTCCTGGAGAGGCACAGATACGCAGTATTTT.